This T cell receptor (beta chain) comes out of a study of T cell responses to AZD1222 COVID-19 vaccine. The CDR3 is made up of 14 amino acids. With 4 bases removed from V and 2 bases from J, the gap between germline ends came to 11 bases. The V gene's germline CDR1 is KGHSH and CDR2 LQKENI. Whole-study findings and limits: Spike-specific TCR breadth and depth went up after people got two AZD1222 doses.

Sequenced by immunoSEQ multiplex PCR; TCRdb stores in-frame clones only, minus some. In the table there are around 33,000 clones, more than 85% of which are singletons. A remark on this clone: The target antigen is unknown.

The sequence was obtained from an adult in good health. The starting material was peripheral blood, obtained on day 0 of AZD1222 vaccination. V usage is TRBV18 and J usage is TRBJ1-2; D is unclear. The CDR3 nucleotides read TGTGCCAGCTCACGCAACGGGGTGAACTATGGCTACACCTTC. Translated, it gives CASSRNGVNYGYTF.